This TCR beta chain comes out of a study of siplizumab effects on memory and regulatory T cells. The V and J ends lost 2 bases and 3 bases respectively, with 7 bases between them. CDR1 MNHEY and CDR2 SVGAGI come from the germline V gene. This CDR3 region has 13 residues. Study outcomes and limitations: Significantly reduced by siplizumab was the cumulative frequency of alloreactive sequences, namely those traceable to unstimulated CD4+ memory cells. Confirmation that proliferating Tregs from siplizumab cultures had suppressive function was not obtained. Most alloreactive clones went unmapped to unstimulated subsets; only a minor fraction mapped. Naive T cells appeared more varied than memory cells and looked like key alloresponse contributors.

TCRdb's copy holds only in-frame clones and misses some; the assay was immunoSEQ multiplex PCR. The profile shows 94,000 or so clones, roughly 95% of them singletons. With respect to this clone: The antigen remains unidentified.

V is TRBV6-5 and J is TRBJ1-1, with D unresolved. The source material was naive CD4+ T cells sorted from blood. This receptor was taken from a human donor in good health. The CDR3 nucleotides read TGTGCCAGCAGTTACGAGGCCTACACTGAAGCTTTCTTT. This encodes CASSYEAYTEAFF.